The entry below describes one T cell receptor beta chain. This clonotype was counted once. Which antigen it targets is not known. Base qualities are not provided; no much larger clone lies one nucleotide away. One read alone is a weak basis. The data originate from a study of tumor-infiltrating lymphocytes in oesophageal squamous cell carcinoma (TCRdb year 2016). The library was built by means of PCR. TCRdb records Illumina HiSeq 2000 as the sequencer. The public reads were run again by TCRdb, first through fastp at Q25 and then through MiXCR, and only productive beta chains were kept. Rows with a matching CDR3 protein are joined into one entry that keeps the most common DNA and genes. For this sample there are roughly 11,000 distinct CDR3 sequences; approximately 49% appear just once. The top ten constitute around 25% of the sample. The CDR3 has 15 amino acids, counting the end cysteine and phenylalanine. The only DNA kept is the CDR3, 45 bases in frame from the first base. The germline V gene (reference sequence) specifies MNHEY as CDR1 and SMNVEV as CDR2.

The source is a male donor with esophageal squamous cell carcinoma. The chain is encoded by TRBV27 joined to TRBJ2-5, with 12 middle bases fitting TRBD2. The J call is doubtful: the DNA matches TRBJ2-1 better. The sample was esophageal tumor tissue. The CDR3 reads as follows: CASSQLAGGNNEQFF. The nucleotides read TGTGCCAGCAGTCAACTAGCGGGAGGTAACAATGAGCAGTTCTTC.